Given below is one TCR beta chain in context. These data are taken from a study of blood T cell repertoires in COVID-19. Only in-frame clones appear in the TCRdb table, and some are missing; sequencing was by immunoSEQ multiplex PCR. The table has 70,000 to 95,000 clones, approximately 91% seen once. The V and J ends lost 4 bases and 1 base, in that order; junction bases with no gene match: 5. This CDR3 is 15 amino acids long. Germline V gene lookup returns CDR1 SGHNT and CDR2 YENEEA. The rearrangement joins TRBV11-3 to TRBJ2-5, with 8 nucleotides matching TRBD1. This clonotype was sampled from a man between 50 and 59 years old with COVID-19, enrolled during active disease. What was sequenced was peripheral blood. The CDR3 protein is CASSSRTGIQETQYF. In DNA form, the CDR3 reads TGTGCCAGCAGCTCCCGGACAGGGATCCAAGAGACCCAGTACTTC.